A selection of T cell receptor beta chains follows, all from one sample in a study of post-analysis software for immune sequencing data. MiXCR, run by TCRdb on the PCR reads, gives a single entry per CDR3 protein. In the table there are more than 350,000 distinct CDR3 sequences, 30% to 40% of which are singletons. The sample taken for sequencing was blood. These receptors came from a girl aged 2-10 years with multiple sclerosis. The CDR3 runs from the conserved cysteine through the conserved F or W. D genes are given only for firm matches. Expanded clones get a size class; other rows say once, few or many, or leave the size out.

CDR3aa: CSARKIGLAGQGAYEQYF
CDR3nt: TGCAGTGCTAGGAAGATCGGACTAGCGGGGCAGGGGGCCTACGAGCAGTACTTC
j_gene: TRBJ2-7
abundance: few
v_gene: TRBV20-1
d_gene: TRBD2

CDR3aa: CASTSLVRESYEQYF
CDR3nt: TGTGCCAGCACCTCATTGGTGCGGGAGTCCTACGAGCAGTACTTC
j_gene: TRBJ2-7
abundance: few
v_gene: TRBV6-2/TRBV6-3
d_gene: TRBD2

CDR3aa: CSVDGTGETYEQFF
CDR3nt: TGCAGCGTTGATGGGACAGGGGAAACCTACGAGCAGTTCTTC
j_gene: TRBJ2-1
abundance: NA
v_gene: TRBV29-1
d_gene: TRBD1

CDR3aa: CSVLSGAYEQYF
CDR3nt: TGCAGTGTTCTGTCCGGAGCCTACGAGCAGTACTTC
j_gene: TRBJ2-7
abundance: few
v_gene: TRBV20-1
d_gene: NA

CDR3aa: CASTLDGAVYEQYF
CDR3nt: TGTGCCAGCACCCTAGACGGTGCGGTCTACGAGCAGTACTTC
j_gene: TRBJ2-7
abundance: few
v_gene: TRBV28
d_gene: NA

CDR3aa: CASSQDPLQQTQYF
CDR3nt: TGCGCCAGCAGCCAGGACCCCCTTCAACAGACCCAGTACTTC
j_gene: TRBJ2-5
abundance: few
v_gene: TRBV5-1
d_gene: NA

CDR3aa: CASSLAGGIIMNTEAFF
CDR3nt: TGTGCCAGCAGCTTAGCCGGGGGAATAATAATGAACACTGAAGCTTTCTTT
j_gene: TRBJ1-1
abundance: NA
v_gene: TRBV7-9
d_gene: NA

CDR3aa: CASRAADSTYEQYF
CDR3nt: TGTGCCAGCAGAGCCGCGGACAGCACCTACGAGCAGTACTTC
j_gene: TRBJ2-7
abundance: NA
v_gene: TRBV2
d_gene: NA

CDR3aa: CASTWDRVSNEQFF
CDR3nt: TGTGCCAGCACCTGGGACAGGGTCAGCAATGAGCAGTTCTTC
j_gene: TRBJ2-1
abundance: few
v_gene: TRBV6-6
d_gene: TRBD1

CDR3aa: CASFSGRAYNEQFF
CDR3nt: TGTGCCAGCTTTAGCGGGAGGGCGTACAATGAGCAGTTCTTC
j_gene: TRBJ2-1
abundance: NA
v_gene: TRBV5-6
d_gene: TRBD2

CDR3aa: CASSPGARTEAFF
CDR3nt: TGTGCCAGCTCTCCCGGGGCCAGAACTGAAGCTTTCTTT
j_gene: TRBJ1-1
abundance: NA
v_gene: TRBV18
d_gene: NA

CDR3aa: CASTWGSTEETQYF
CDR3nt: TGTGCCAGCACTTGGGGGAGCACCGAAGAGACCCAGTACTTC
j_gene: TRBJ2-5
abundance: NA
v_gene: TRBV7-2
d_gene: NA

CDR3aa: CASSQDARTGGLGYTF
CDR3nt: TGCGCCAGCAGTCAGGATGCGAGGACAGGGGGCCTTGGCTACACCTTC
j_gene: TRBJ1-2
abundance: NA
v_gene: TRBV10-2
d_gene: TRBD1

CDR3aa: CASSLTTGTYEQYF
CDR3nt: TGTGCCAGCAGCCTAACGACAGGGACCTACGAGCAGTACTTC
j_gene: TRBJ2-7
abundance: few
v_gene: TRBV7-2
d_gene: TRBD1

CDR3aa: CASIKGFPTGELFF
CDR3nt: TGTGCCAGCATAAAGGGGTTTCCTACCGGGGAGCTGTTTTTT
j_gene: TRBJ2-2
abundance: NA
v_gene: TRBV6-5
d_gene: NA

CDR3aa: CASSSPGLAVSYEQYF
CDR3nt: TGTGCCAGCAGCTCGCCGGGACTAGCGGTTTCCTACGAGCAGTACTTC
j_gene: TRBJ2-7
abundance: NA
v_gene: TRBV28
d_gene: TRBD2

CDR3aa: CASSRGGSSYEQYF
CDR3nt: TGTGCCAGCAGCCGAGGGGGATCCAGCTACGAGCAGTACTTC
j_gene: TRBJ2-7
abundance: few
v_gene: TRBV7-2
d_gene: NA

CDR3aa: CASSIGAMGAGRNEQFF
CDR3nt: TGTGCCAGTAGTATAGGGGCAATGGGAGCGGGGAGAAATGAGCAGTTCTTC
j_gene: TRBJ2-1
abundance: once
v_gene: TRBV19
d_gene: TRBD2

CDR3aa: CASSQDLSGSFYNEQFF
CDR3nt: TGCGCCAGCAGCCAAGATCTTAGCGGGAGTTTCTACAATGAGCAGTTCTTC
j_gene: TRBJ2-1
abundance: NA
v_gene: TRBV4-3
d_gene: TRBD2

CDR3aa: CASRPSGANYGYTF
CDR3nt: TGCGCCAGCAGACCGTCAGGAGCTAACTATGGCTACACCTTC
j_gene: TRBJ1-2
abundance: NA
v_gene: TRBV5-1
d_gene: NA

CDR3aa: CASTTGGVVAKNIQYF
CDR3nt: TGTGCCAGCACCACGGGAGGGGTCGTGGCCAAAAACATTCAGTACTTC
j_gene: TRBJ2-4
abundance: few
v_gene: TRBV6-6
d_gene: TRBD2

CDR3aa: CASSTLQGPNYEQYF
CDR3nt: TGTGCCAGCAGCACCCTCCAGGGACCGAACTACGAGCAGTACTTC
j_gene: TRBJ2-7
abundance: NA
v_gene: TRBV6-5
d_gene: NA

CDR3aa: CASSASTGSPRGYEQYF
CDR3nt: TGTGCCAGCAGCGCGTCAACTGGGAGTCCCCGGGGTTACGAGCAGTACTTC
j_gene: TRBJ2-7
abundance: NA
v_gene: TRBV9
d_gene: NA

CDR3aa: CASRVRSSYEQYF
CDR3nt: TGTGCCAGCAGGGTCAGGAGCTCCTACGAGCAGTACTTC
j_gene: TRBJ2-7
abundance: NA
v_gene: TRBV28
d_gene: NA

CDR3aa: CASSPRSGEQYF
CDR3nt: TGCGCCAGCAGCCCAAGAAGCGGCGAGCAGTACTTC
j_gene: TRBJ2-7
abundance: few
v_gene: TRBV5-1
d_gene: NA

CDR3aa: CASSPRLVGQETQYF
CDR3nt: TGTGCCAGCAGCCCCCGACTAGTAGGTCAAGAGACCCAGTACTTC
j_gene: TRBJ2-5
abundance: few
v_gene: TRBV7-2
d_gene: NA

CDR3aa: CSARGRALNTGELFF
CDR3nt: TGCAGTGCTAGAGGCAGGGCGCTGAACACCGGGGAGCTGTTTTTT
j_gene: TRBJ2-2
abundance: NA
v_gene: TRBV20-1
d_gene: NA

CDR3aa: CASSVTSGYGYTF
CDR3nt: TGTGCCAGCAGCGTTACTTCTGGCTATGGCTACACCTTC
j_gene: TRBJ1-2
abundance: NA
v_gene: TRBV9
d_gene: NA

CDR3aa: CAGSLAGGSYNEQFF
CDR3nt: TGTGCCGGCAGTTTAGCAGGGGGCTCCTACAATGAGCAGTTCTTC
j_gene: TRBJ2-1
abundance: NA
v_gene: TRBV12-3/TRBV12-4
d_gene: TRBD1

CDR3aa: CASKKGLAGGNEQYF
CDR3nt: TGTGCCAGCAAGAAGGGACTAGCGGGAGGGAATGAGCAGTACTTC
j_gene: TRBJ2-5
abundance: NA
v_gene: TRBV6-5
d_gene: TRBD2

CDR3aa: CSARGLASGGRNEQFF
CDR3nt: TGCAGTGCTAGAGGCTTGGCTAGCGGGGGGCGCAATGAGCAGTTCTTC
j_gene: TRBJ2-1
abundance: few
v_gene: TRBV20-1
d_gene: TRBD2

CDR3aa: CSAPGWAGGLETQYF
CDR3nt: TGCAGTGCTCCTGGCTGGGCGGGGGGCCTGGAGACCCAGTACTTC
j_gene: TRBJ2-5
abundance: few
v_gene: TRBV20-1
d_gene: TRBD2

CDR3aa: CATSDPWAVQNTGELFF
CDR3nt: TGTGCCACCAGTGATCCATGGGCAGTCCAGAACACCGGGGAGCTGTTTTTT
j_gene: TRBJ2-2
abundance: NA
v_gene: TRBV24-1
d_gene: NA

CDR3aa: CASSDSNLAGVSEQYF
CDR3nt: TGTGCCAGCAGTGACTCGAACCTAGCGGGAGTTTCCGAGCAGTACTTC
j_gene: TRBJ2-7
abundance: few
v_gene: TRBV6-4
d_gene: TRBD2

CDR3aa: CASRDDPLAKNIQYF
CDR3nt: TGCGCCAGCAGGGATGACCCCTTAGCCAAAAACATTCAGTACTTC
j_gene: TRBJ2-4
abundance: few
v_gene: TRBV5-1
d_gene: NA

CDR3aa: CASSDRDRGRDTQYF
CDR3nt: TGTGCCAGCAGCGACCGGGACAGGGGGCGGGATACGCAGTATTTT
j_gene: TRBJ2-3
abundance: NA
v_gene: TRBV7-3
d_gene: TRBD1

CDR3aa: CASSFQGTQGTQYF
CDR3nt: TGTGCCAGCAGCTTCCAGGGAACCCAAGGGACCCAGTACTTC
j_gene: TRBJ2-5
abundance: NA
v_gene: TRBV7-6
d_gene: NA

CDR3aa: CASSQGSVGLGNQPQHF
CDR3nt: TGCGCCAGCAGCCAAGGCTCAGTGGGGCTTGGGAATCAGCCCCAGCATTTT
j_gene: TRBJ1-5
abundance: few
v_gene: TRBV4-1
d_gene: NA

CDR3aa: CASRDQVGNQPQHF
CDR3nt: TGTGCCAGCAGGGATCAGGTAGGGAATCAGCCCCAGCATTTT
j_gene: TRBJ1-5
abundance: few
v_gene: TRBV12-3/TRBV12-4
d_gene: NA

CDR3aa: CASSQPPGQGNTGELFF
CDR3nt: TGTGCCAGCAGCCAGCCACCGGGACAGGGGAACACCGGGGAGCTGTTTTTT
j_gene: TRBJ2-2
abundance: NA
v_gene: TRBV4-2
d_gene: TRBD1

CDR3aa: CSAGTGRSYNEQFF
CDR3nt: TGCAGTGCTGGGACAGGGCGGTCCTACAATGAGCAGTTCTTC
j_gene: TRBJ2-1
abundance: NA
v_gene: TRBV20-1
d_gene: TRBD1

CDR3aa: CSARAGEGQETQYF
CDR3nt: TGCAGTGCTAGAGCGGGAGAGGGCCAAGAGACCCAGTACTTC
j_gene: TRBJ2-5
abundance: few
v_gene: TRBV20-1
d_gene: NA

CDR3aa: CSARGQNYGYTF
CDR3nt: TGCAGTGCTAGAGGCCAGAACTATGGCTACACCTTC
j_gene: TRBJ1-2
abundance: few
v_gene: TRBV20-1
d_gene: NA

CDR3aa: CASSETNRGISYNEQFF
CDR3nt: TGTGCCAGCAGTGAAACAAACAGGGGGATCTCCTACAATGAGCAGTTCTTC
j_gene: TRBJ2-1
abundance: few
v_gene: TRBV2
d_gene: TRBD1

CDR3aa: CASSLEAGVGETQYF
CDR3nt: TGCGCCAGCAGCTTGGAGGCGGGGGTCGGAGAGACCCAGTACTTC
j_gene: TRBJ2-5
abundance: NA
v_gene: TRBV5-1
d_gene: TRBD2

CDR3aa: CSVDRKFNQPQHF
CDR3nt: TGCAGTGTTGACAGAAAGTTCAATCAGCCCCAGCATTTT
j_gene: TRBJ1-5
abundance: few
v_gene: TRBV20-1
d_gene: NA

CDR3aa: CSVELGQGHVKNTEAFF
CDR3nt: TGCAGCGTTGAGTTGGGACAGGGGCACGTCAAGAACACTGAAGCTTTCTTT
j_gene: TRBJ1-1
abundance: NA
v_gene: TRBV29-1
d_gene: TRBD1

CDR3aa: CASSSLTSVEAFF
CDR3nt: TGTGCCAGCAGCTCGTTGACTAGCGTGGAGGCTTTCTTT
j_gene: TRBJ1-1
abundance: few
v_gene: TRBV7-9
d_gene: NA

CDR3aa: CAISDSTGGGETQYF
CDR3nt: TGTGCCATCAGTGATTCGACAGGGGGCGGCGAGACCCAGTACTTC
j_gene: TRBJ2-5
abundance: NA
v_gene: TRBV10-3
d_gene: TRBD1

CDR3aa: CASSQGQRTYNEQFF
CDR3nt: TGTGCCAGCAGCCAGGGACAGAGGACCTACAATGAGCAGTTCTTC
j_gene: TRBJ2-1
abundance: once
v_gene: TRBV7-9
d_gene: TRBD1

CDR3aa: CASSPRDKSYEQYF
CDR3nt: TGTGCCAGCAGCCCTCGGGACAAATCCTACGAGCAGTACTTC
j_gene: TRBJ2-7
abundance: few
v_gene: TRBV14
d_gene: NA

CDR3aa: CASSTGLVRDEQFF
CDR3nt: TGTGCCAGCAGCACCGGACTAGTTAGAGATGAGCAGTTCTTC
j_gene: TRBJ2-1
abundance: NA
v_gene: TRBV5-6
d_gene: TRBD2

CDR3aa: CASSDTGLAGGSNEQYF
CDR3nt: TGTGCCAGCAGCGACACGGGACTAGCGGGAGGCTCCAACGAGCAGTACTTC
j_gene: TRBJ2-7
abundance: NA
v_gene: TRBV21-1
d_gene: NA

CDR3aa: CASTQQGRNTEAFF
CDR3nt: TGTGCCAGCACTCAACAGGGGAGGAACACTGAAGCTTTCTTT
j_gene: TRBJ1-1
abundance: NA
v_gene: TRBV12-3/TRBV12-4
d_gene: TRBD1

CDR3aa: CASSQDWAGGASGANVLTF
CDR3nt: TGTGCCAGCAGCCAAGATTGGGCAGGGGGCGCCTCTGGGGCCAACGTCCTGACTTTC
j_gene: TRBJ2-6
abundance: NA
v_gene: TRBV4-2
d_gene: TRBD1

CDR3aa: CASRGPLMNTEAFF
CDR3nt: TGCGCCAGCAGGGGACCCCTCATGAACACTGAAGCTTTCTTT
j_gene: TRBJ1-1
abundance: NA
v_gene: TRBV4-1
d_gene: NA

CDR3aa: CAISEASYEQYF
CDR3nt: TGTGCCATCAGTGAGGCCTCCTACGAGCAGTACTTC
j_gene: TRBJ2-7
abundance: NA
v_gene: TRBV10-3
d_gene: NA

CDR3aa: CASSYSGEQYF
CDR3nt: TGTGCCAGCAGTTACTCGGGGGAGCAGTACTTC
j_gene: TRBJ2-7
abundance: many
v_gene: TRBV6-2/TRBV6-3
d_gene: NA

CDR3aa: CATSRHGLAGNQETQYF
CDR3nt: TGTGCCACCAGCAGACACGGACTAGCGGGGAACCAAGAGACCCAGTACTTC
j_gene: TRBJ2-5
abundance: NA
v_gene: TRBV15
d_gene: TRBD2